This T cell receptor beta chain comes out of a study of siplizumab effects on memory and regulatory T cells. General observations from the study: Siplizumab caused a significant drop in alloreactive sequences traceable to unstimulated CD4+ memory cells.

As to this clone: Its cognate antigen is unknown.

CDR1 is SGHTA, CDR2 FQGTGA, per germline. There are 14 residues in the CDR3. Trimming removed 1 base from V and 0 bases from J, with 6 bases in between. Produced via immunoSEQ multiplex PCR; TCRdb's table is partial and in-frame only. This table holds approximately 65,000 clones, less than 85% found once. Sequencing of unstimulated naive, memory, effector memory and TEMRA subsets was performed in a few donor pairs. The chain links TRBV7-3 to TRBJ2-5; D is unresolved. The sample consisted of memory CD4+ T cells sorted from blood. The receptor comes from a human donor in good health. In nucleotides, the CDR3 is TGTGCCAGCAGCTTAATGGGCAACCAAGAGACCCAGTACTTC. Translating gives CASSLMGNQETQYF.